Listed below are T cell receptor beta chains from one sample, sequenced in a study of shared clonotypes between healthy human individuals. TCRdb keeps only in-frame clones here, not all; method: immunoSEQ multiplex PCR. There are approximately 250,000 clones in the sample; 65% occur only once, and more than 9.5% lies in the top ten. Sequenced: memory CD4+ T cells sorted from blood. The source is a man aged 25 to 45 in good health. Both conserved end residues are part of each CDR3. The order of the fields is V gene, J gene, CDR3 protein.

>TRBV25-1|TRBJ2-3
CASSAGTVSYF
>TRBV6-6|TRBJ2-3
CASSYLSGRAGDTQYF
>TRBV10-3|TRBJ2-5
CATSLSGEQETQYF
>TRBV5-5|TRBJ2-7
CASSFGGLSYEQYF
>TRBV6-5|TRBJ1-2
CASTGRRVDYGYTF
>TRBV7-6|TRBJ1-2
CASSSTTGQHGYTF
>TRBV7-9|TRBJ2-7
CASSLVQGGPFYEQYF
>TRBV27|TRBJ2-2
CASSFFGAGGIRTGELFF
>TRBV2|TRBJ2-7
CASSGVLGSGEQYF
>TRBV10-3|TRBJ2-1
CAIAGAGVYNEQFF
>TRBV28|TRBJ1-4
CASRGGTWGKLFF
>TRBV28|TRBJ2-1
CASSFVGTSGRNEQFF
>TRBV5-1|TRBJ2-3
CASSLGDADTQYF
>TRBV10-3|TRBJ1-2
CAIGTGTGYNGYTF
>TRBV6-5|TRBJ1-3
CASSYSQGGNTIYF
>TRBV28|TRBJ1-5
CASSSSRRAINQPQHF
>TRBV28|TRBJ1-5
CASSRGRAASWSQHF
>TRBV7-2|TRBJ2-1
CASSLGSGAYNNEQFF
>TRBV5-5|TRBJ1-5
CASSLGTGDSNQPQHF
>TRBV7-6|TRBJ1-2
CASSPGHNNYGYTF
>TRBV5-6|TRBJ2-4
CASSLVGDPAKNIQYF
>TRBV6-1|TRBJ1-1
CASSDTWTDGRTEAFF